This paragraph covers one T cell receptor (beta chain) sequence. Its antigen is still unknown. With 2 bases removed from V and 4 bases from J, the gap between germline ends came to 8 bases. Germline V gene data show CDR1 as SQVTM and CDR2 as ANQGSEA. This CDR3 has 13 residues. Researchers divided each subset's genomic DNA evenly across several immunoSEQ plates. The table came from immunoSEQ multiplex PCR; TCRdb's copy has only in-frame clones and leaves some out. Of approximately 95,000 clones detected, approximately 61% appear once; the ten largest clones hold roughly 43%. This sample was included in a study of shared clonotypes between healthy human individuals. Broader study findings: Shared across a few donors were around 5% of the naive CD4 clonotypes.

The chain uses TRBV29-1 and TRBJ1-4, with TRBD1 as a possible D gene (5 bases). Input material: memory CD8+ T cells sorted from blood. Subset of the sample: CD45RO+ cells pooled with CCR7-negative TemRA cells. The source is a man aged 25 to 40 in good health. The CDR3 nucleotides read TGCAGCGTTGAACGGCAGGGTAATGAAAAACTGTTTTTT. Translated: CSVERQGNEKLFF.